This T cell receptor beta chain was identified during a study of T cells in localized non-small cell lung cancer. Looked up from germline, CDR1 is LGHNA and CDR2 is YSLEER. CDR3 size: 16 residues. Losses at the gene ends were 3 bases for V and 4 bases for J; bases not matched to a gene: 9. The repertoire was sequenced with immunoSEQ multiplex PCR; TCRdb's copy has only in-frame clones and lacks some. The sample records some 15,000 clones, 75% to 90% being singletons. The clonotype comes from a woman aged 40-69 years with stage I lung adenocarcinoma. This sample comprised peripheral blood, obtained before any cancer treatment. The chain carries TRBV4-3 and TRBJ2-1; 7 nucleotides match TRBD2. The chain's CDR3 is CASSHLAAASYNEQFF. The DNA for the CDR3 is TGCGCCAGCAGCCATCTAGCGGCTGCATCGTACAATGAGCAGTTCTTC.